The clone carrying this TCR beta chain came up many times. Single TCR cDNA molecules each had their own unique molecular identifier. TCRdb re-derived calls from the 5' RACE reads in MiXCR, one entry per CDR3 protein. The sample contains roughly 60,000 distinct CDR3 sequences, approximately 8.9% of which appear only once. Specified time point: sample taken at primary tumor resection. Extraction of whole RNA from tumor, nontumor lung or frozen PBMC preceded unsorted sequencing. 72 TRACERx patients with early, untreated non-small cell lung cancer donated samples. The CDR3 is made up of 13 amino acids. Per germline, CDR1 SQVTM and CDR2 ANQGSEA. V trimming: 7 bases; J trimming: 3 bases; junction bases outside the gene matches: 6. The data were obtained in a study of spatial heterogeneity in lung cancer.

V gene TRBV29-1 combines with J gene TRBJ1-3, with 7 bases aligning to TRBD1. Material: PBMCs, obtained at surgery. The clonotype originates from a female donor with early-stage non-small cell lung cancer. The CDR3 nucleotides are TGCAGCGCGTCCGGGACAGATGGAAACACCATATATTTT. Amino acid sequence: CSASGTDGNTIYF. The entire variable domain, with the rest obtained from reference TRBV29-1 and TRBJ1-3, is as follows: SAVISQKPSRDICQRGTSLTIQCQVDSQVTMMFWYRQQPGQSLTLIATANQGSEATYESGFVIDKFPISRPNLTFSTLTVSNMSPEDSSIYLCSASGTDGNTIYFGEGSWLTVV.